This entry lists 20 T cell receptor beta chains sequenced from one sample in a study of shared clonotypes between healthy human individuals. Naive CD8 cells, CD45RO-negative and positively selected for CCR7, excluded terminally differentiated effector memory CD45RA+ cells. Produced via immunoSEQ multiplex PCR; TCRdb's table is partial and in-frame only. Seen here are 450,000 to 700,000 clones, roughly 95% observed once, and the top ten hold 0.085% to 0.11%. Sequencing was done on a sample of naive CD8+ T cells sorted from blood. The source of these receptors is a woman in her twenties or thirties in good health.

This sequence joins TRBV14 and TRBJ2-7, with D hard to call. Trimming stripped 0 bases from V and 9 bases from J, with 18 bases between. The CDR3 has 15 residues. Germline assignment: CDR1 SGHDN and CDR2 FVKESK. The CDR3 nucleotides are TGTGCCAGCAGCCAAGAACCGGGCTCATGGACCAGGCAGTACTTC. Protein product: CASSQEPGSWTRQYF.

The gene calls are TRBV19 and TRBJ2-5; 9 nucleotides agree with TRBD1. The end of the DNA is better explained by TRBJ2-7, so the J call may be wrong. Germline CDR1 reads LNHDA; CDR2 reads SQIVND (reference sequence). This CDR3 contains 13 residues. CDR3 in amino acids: CASSIGQGFEQYF. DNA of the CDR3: TGTGCCAGTAGTATCGGACAGGGGTTCGAGCAGTACTTC.

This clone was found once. CDR3 DNA: TGTGCCAGCACTAGTACGCGATCCTACGAGCAGTACTTC. Its translation: CASTSTRSYEQYF. The chain joins TRBV28 to TRBJ2-7; no definite D call. This CDR3 comprises 13 residues. Trimming removed 7 bases at V and 1 base at J, with 11 bases between. Germline CDR1 and CDR2: MDHEN and SYDVKM.

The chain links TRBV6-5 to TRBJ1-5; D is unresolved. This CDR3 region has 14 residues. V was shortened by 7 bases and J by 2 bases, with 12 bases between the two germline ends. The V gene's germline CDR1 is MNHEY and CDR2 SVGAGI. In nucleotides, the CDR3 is TGTGCCAGCACCTCGCGGGGTGGCAATCAGCCCCAGCATTTT. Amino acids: CASTSRGGNQPQHF.

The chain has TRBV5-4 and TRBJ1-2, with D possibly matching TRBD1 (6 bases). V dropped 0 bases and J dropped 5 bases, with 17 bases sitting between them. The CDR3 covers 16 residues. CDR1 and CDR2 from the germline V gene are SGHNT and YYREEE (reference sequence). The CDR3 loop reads CASSLGPYRDHYGYTF. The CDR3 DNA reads TGTGCCAGCAGCTTGGGGCCCTACAGGGATCATTATGGCTACACCTTC.

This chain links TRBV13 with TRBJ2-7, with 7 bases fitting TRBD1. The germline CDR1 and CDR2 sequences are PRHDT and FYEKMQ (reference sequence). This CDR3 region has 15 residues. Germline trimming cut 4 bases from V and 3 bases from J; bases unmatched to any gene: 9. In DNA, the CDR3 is TGTGCCAGCAGCTCGCCGGCAGGGGGATACTACGAGCAGTACTTC. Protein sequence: CASSSPAGGYYEQYF.

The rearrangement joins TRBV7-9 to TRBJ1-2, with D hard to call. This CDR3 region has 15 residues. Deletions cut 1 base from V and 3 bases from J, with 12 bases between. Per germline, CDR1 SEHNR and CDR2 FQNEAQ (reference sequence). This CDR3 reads CASSLVGDPDYGYTF. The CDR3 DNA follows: TGTGCCAGCAGCTTAGTTGGTGATCCGGACTATGGCTACACCTTC.

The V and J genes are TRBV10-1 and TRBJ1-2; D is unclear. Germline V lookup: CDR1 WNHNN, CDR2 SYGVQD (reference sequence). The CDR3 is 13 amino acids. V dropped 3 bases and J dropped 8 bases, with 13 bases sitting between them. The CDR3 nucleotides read TGCGCCAGCAGTGAAGCGGCAGGCTGGGGCTACACCTTC. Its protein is CASSEAAGWGYTF.

Here the CDR3 reads CASAGQGAFYNEQFF. The CDR3 coding sequence is TGTGCCAGCGCAGGACAGGGGGCCTTCTACAATGAGCAGTTCTTC. The gene calls are TRBV2 and TRBJ2-1; 11 bases map to TRBD1. The CDR3 is made up of 15 amino acids. Germline values: CDR1 SNHLY, CDR2 FYNNEI. Losses at the gene ends were 8 bases for V and 3 bases for J; bases not matched to a gene: 6.

The CDR3 coding sequence is TGTGCCAGCAGACTTCTAGCGGGCATCTACAATGAGCAGTTCTTC. Amino acid sequence: CASRLLAGIYNEQFF. The genes are TRBV6-5 and TRBJ2-1; 8 positions match TRBD2. J gave up 3 bases and V 6 bases, and 7 bases lay outside the gene matches. The CDR3 has 15 amino acids. CDR1 is MNHEY, CDR2 SVGAGI, per germline.

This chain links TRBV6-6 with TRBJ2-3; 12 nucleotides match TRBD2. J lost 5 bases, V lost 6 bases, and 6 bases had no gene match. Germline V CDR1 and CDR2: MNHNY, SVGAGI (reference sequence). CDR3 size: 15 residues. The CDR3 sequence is CASRMTGLAGDTQYF. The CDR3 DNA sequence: TGTGCCAGCAGGATGACGGGACTAGCGGGAGATACGCAGTATTTT.

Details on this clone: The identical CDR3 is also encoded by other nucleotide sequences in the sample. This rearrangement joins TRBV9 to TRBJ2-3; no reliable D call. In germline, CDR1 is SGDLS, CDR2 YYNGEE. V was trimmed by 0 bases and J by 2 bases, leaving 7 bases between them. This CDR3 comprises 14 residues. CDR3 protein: CASSVGGVTDTQYF. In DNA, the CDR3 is TGTGCCAGCAGCGTAGGGGGTGTCACAGATACGCAGTATTTT.

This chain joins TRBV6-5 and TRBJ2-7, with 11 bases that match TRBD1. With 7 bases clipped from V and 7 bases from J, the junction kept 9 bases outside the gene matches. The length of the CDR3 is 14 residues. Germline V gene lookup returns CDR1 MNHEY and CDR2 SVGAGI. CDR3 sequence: CASNRGTGGKEQYF. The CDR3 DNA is TGTGCCAGCAACCGAGGGACAGGGGGAAAGGAGCAGTACTTC.

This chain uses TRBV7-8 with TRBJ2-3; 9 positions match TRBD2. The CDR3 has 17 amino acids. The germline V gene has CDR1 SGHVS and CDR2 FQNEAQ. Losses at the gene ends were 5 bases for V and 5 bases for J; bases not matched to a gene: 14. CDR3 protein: CASSLLVAGGPGDTQYF. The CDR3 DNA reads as TGTGCCAGCAGCCTTTTGGTGGCGGGAGGGCCCGGAGATACGCAGTATTTT.

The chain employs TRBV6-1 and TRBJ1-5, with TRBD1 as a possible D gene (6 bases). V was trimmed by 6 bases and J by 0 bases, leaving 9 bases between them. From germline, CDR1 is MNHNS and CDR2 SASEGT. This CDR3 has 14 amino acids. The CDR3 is CASRDRYSNQPQHF. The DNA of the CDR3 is TGTGCCAGCAGGGACAGATATAGCAATCAGCCCCAGCATTTT.

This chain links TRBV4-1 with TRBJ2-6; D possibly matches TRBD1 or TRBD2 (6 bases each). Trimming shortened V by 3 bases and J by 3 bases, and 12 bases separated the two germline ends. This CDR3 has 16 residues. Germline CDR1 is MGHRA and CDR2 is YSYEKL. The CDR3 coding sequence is TGCGCCAGCAGCCAGGATGGGGGGCTTGGGGCCAACGTCCTGACTTTC. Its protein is CASSQDGGLGANVLTF.

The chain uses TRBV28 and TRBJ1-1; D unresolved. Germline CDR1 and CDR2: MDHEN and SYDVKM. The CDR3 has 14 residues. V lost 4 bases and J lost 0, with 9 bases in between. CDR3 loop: CASSSWFLNTEAFF. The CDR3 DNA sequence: TGTGCCAGCAGTTCTTGGTTCCTGAACACTGAAGCTTTCTTT.

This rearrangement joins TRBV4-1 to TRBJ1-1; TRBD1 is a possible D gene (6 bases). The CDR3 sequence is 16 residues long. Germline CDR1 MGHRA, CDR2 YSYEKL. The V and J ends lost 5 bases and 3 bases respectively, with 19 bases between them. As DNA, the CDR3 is TGCGCCAGCAGCGGTCAAACAGGGATTGGGGACACTGAAGCTTTCTTT. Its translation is CASSGQTGIGDTEAFF.

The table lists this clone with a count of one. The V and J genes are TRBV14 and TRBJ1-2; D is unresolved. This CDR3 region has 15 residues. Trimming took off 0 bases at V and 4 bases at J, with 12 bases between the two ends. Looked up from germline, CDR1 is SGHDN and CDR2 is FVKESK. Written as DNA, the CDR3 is TGTGCCAGCAGCCAAGATATGACTCACACCTATGGCTACACCTTC. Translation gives CASSQDMTHTYGYTF.

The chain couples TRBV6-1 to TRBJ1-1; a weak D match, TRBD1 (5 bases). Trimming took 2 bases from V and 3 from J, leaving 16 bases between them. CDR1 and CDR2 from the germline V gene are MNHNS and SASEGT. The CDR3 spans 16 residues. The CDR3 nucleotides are TGTGCCAGCAGTGAACCCCTGGCCTGGGGGGACACTGAAGCTTTCTTT. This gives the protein CASSEPLAWGDTEAFF.